The next 26 T cell receptor beta chains were all read from a single sample in a study of T-cell reconstitution after alpha-beta-depleted transplantation in children. TCRbeta library construction was performed incorporating unique molecular identifiers. TCRdb reanalysed the PCR reads using MiXCR and keeps one entry per CDR3 protein. The table lists 670,000 or so distinct CDR3 sequences, over 10% of them singletons. The input for sequencing was PBMCs, taken before TCRalphabeta/CD19-depleted stem cell transplant. Source of these receptors: a girl aged 2-9 years with congenital amegakaryocytic thrombocytopenia, due to receive a stem cell transplant.

This clonotype was seen a few times. J is TRBJ2-1 and V is TRBV2; the D is unclear. Germline assignment: CDR1 SNHLY and CDR2 FYNNEI. CDR3 length: 14 amino acids. Trimming removed 4 bases at V and 6 bases at J, with 13 bases between. The CDR3 reads CASSVGPEGNEQFF. As DNA, the CDR3 is TGTGCCAGCAGTGTGGGTCCAGAAGGCAATGAGCAGTTCTTC.

This clonotype was found a few times. The J gene is TRBJ1-1, the V gene TRBV3-1; maybe TRBD1 (5 bases). Germline assignment: CDR1 LGHDT and CDR2 YNNKEL (reference sequence). V lost 2 bases and J lost 10, with 11 bases in between. This CDR3 is built from 12 residues. DNA of the CDR3: TGTGCCAGCAGCCAAAGCAGGGTTGCAGCTTTCTTT. This encodes CASSQSRVAAFF.

This clonotype was seen a few times. The chain joins TRBV5-1 to TRBJ2-7; TRBD1 matches at 8 bases. The V gene end was trimmed by 5 bases and the J gene end by 6 bases; junction bases not matched to a gene: 10. The CDR3 is made up of 14 amino acids. The germline CDR1 and CDR2 sequences are SGHRS and YFSETQ. The CDR3 region has the DNA TGCGCCAGCAGGCGAACCGGGACAGGCGGCGAGCAGTACTTC. Translation: CASRRTGTGGEQYF.

This clonotype showed up many times. This chain joins TRBV20-1 and TRBJ2-3, with TRBD2 matching 7 bases. The germline CDR1 and CDR2 sequences are DFQATT and SNEGSKA (reference sequence). The CDR3 sequence is 15 residues long. V was pared by 4 bases and J by 0 bases, with 7 bases of the junction left unmatched. The CDR3 sequence is CSAIPSGASTDTQYF. The CDR3 bases are TGCAGTGCTATACCTAGCGGAGCTAGCACAGATACGCAGTATTTT.

This clonotype was recorded once. This rearrangement joins TRBV7-9 to TRBJ1-3; unclear D gene. The CDR3 has 15 amino acids. The V gene lost 0 bases and the J gene lost 3 bases, with 9 bases spanning the gap. Looked up from germline, CDR1 is SEHNR and CDR2 is FQNEAQ (reference sequence). CDR3 sequence reads: CASSLATGYGNTIYF. The DNA of the CDR3 is TGTGCCAGCAGCTTAGCAACGGGGTATGGAAACACCATATATTTT.

This clonotype was counted many times. The genes are TRBV2 and TRBJ1-4, with a weak D call TRBD1 (5 bases). The CDR3 consists of 12 residues. Germline V gives CDR1 SNHLY, CDR2 FYNNEI. Trimming cost V 6 bases and J 10 bases, with 12 bases left between them. The chain's CDR3 is CASRMDTGKLFF. CDR3 nucleotides: TGTGCCAGCAGGATGGACACGGGAAAACTGTTTTTT.

This clonotype has a handful of counts. The chain carries TRBV20-1 and TRBJ2-3; D is unresolved. Per the germline V gene, CDR1 is DFQATT and CDR2 is SNEGSKA (reference sequence). The CDR3 is 15 residues long. V was shortened by 7 bases and J by 0 bases, with 17 bases between the two germline ends. The CDR3 DNA reads as TGCAGTGTTTTAGTCCCACTAAGTAGCACAGATACGCAGTATTTT. It codes for CSVLVPLSSTDTQYF.

This clonotype was detected many times. The V call is TRBV6-1, the J call TRBJ1-1; 10 nucleotides align to TRBD1. CDR3 length: 15 amino acids. With 7 bases clipped from V and 5 bases from J, the junction kept 10 bases outside the gene matches. Germline CDR1 MNHNS, CDR2 SASEGT. In DNA form, the CDR3 reads TGTGCCAGCAACCAACCGGACAGGGGGAGTACTGAAGCTTTCTTT. This translates into CASNQPDRGSTEAFF.

Only a few counts were recorded for this clonotype. One end of the junction fails to match germline, which may point to a read error. The chain carries TRBV5-5 and TRBJ1-3, with TRBD1 identical over 7 bases. The CDR3 loop spans 15 amino acids. Germline CDR1 reads SGHKS; CDR2 reads YYEKEE (reference sequence). The CDR3 nucleotides read TGTGCCAGCAGGTTGGGACAGCTCTCTGGAAACACCATATATTTT. Translated: CASRLGQLSGNTIYF.

This chain joins TRBV28 and TRBJ2-3; tentative D call: TRBD2 (5 bases). The CDR3 is 15 amino acids. The germline V gene has CDR1 MDHEN and CDR2 SYDVKM. Trimming took off 3 bases at V and 4 bases at J, with 14 bases between the two ends. CDR3 loop: CASSFEGDVPDTQYF. For the CDR3, the DNA is TGTGCCAGCAGTTTTGAGGGAGACGTTCCAGATACGCAGTATTTT.

Comment on this clonotype: This may be a read error, as it is one base from a much larger clone. The chain links TRBV10-3 to TRBJ2-7; 9 nucleotides line up with TRBD2. This CDR3 has 14 residues. Germline values: CDR1 ENHRY, CDR2 SYGVKD. The CDR3 is CAISDGTSSYKQYF. Written as DNA, the CDR3 is TGTGCCATCAGTGACGGGACTAGCTCCTACAAGCAGTACTTC.

This rearrangement joins TRBV29-1 to TRBJ2-5; 8 bases line up with TRBD2. Germline CDR1 SQVTM, CDR2 ANQGSEA. CDR3 size: 15 residues. The V segment lost 8 bases and the J segment 2 bases; nucleotides outside the gene matches: 13. As DNA, the CDR3 is TGCAGCCCCTCCTACGGAGCGGGAGCACAAGAGACCCAGTACTTC. Amino acids: CSPSYGAGAQETQYF.

This clonotype was detected many times. The chain uses TRBV29-1 and TRBJ2-2, with 11 bases identical to TRBD2. Germline-derived CDR1 and CDR2 are SQVTM and ANQGSEA. With 6 bases clipped from V and 4 bases from J, the junction kept 16 bases outside the gene matches. CDR3 length: 18 amino acids. In DNA form, the CDR3 reads TGCAGCGTCACCGGGACTAGCGGATCTGTATCCAGCACCGGGGAGCTGTTTTTT. This sequence encodes CSVTGTSGSVSSTGELFF.

This clonotype was seen repeatedly, ten times or more. This chain uses TRBV7-9 with TRBJ2-3; D uncertain. CDR3 length equals 15 residues. The V end was cut by 0 bases, the J end by 2 bases, with 9 bases between. In germline, CDR1 is SEHNR, CDR2 FQNEAQ (reference sequence). CDR3 coding DNA: TGTGCCAGCAGCTTAGCAGGGCTTTACACAGATACGCAGTATTTT. It is translated as CASSLAGLYTDTQYF.

V gene TRBV2 combines with J gene TRBJ2-1; the D gene is possibly TRBD1 (5 bases). Per the germline V gene, CDR1 is SNHLY and CDR2 is FYNNEI. Trimming pared 8 bases from V and 8 bases from J, leaving 16 bases between. CDR3 size: 13 residues. The DNA of the CDR3 is TGTGCCAGCCCAAGGGGCCTGAACGATGAGCAGTTCTTC. Its translation: CASPRGLNDEQFF.

This chain uses TRBV20-1 with TRBJ2-3; 7 bases fit TRBD2. V trimming: 8 bases; J trimming: 3 bases; junction bases outside the gene matches: 8. Germline assignment: CDR1 DFQATT and CDR2 SNEGSKA (reference sequence). This CDR3 has 13 residues. In DNA form, the CDR3 reads TGCAGTCTTGGGGGAGGGCGAACAGATACGCAGTATTTT. Encoded protein: CSLGGGRTDTQYF.

This clonotype came up many times. V usage is TRBV25-1 and J usage is TRBJ2-7; D gene uncertain. Per germline, CDR1 MGHDK and CDR2 SYGVNS. The V and J ends lost 1 base and 6 bases respectively, with 19 bases between them. The CDR3 loop spans 16 amino acids. The CDR3 bases are TGTGCCAGCAGTGAATCGGGTACCTGGGGAATCTTCGAGCAGTACTTC. The encoded protein is CASSESGTWGIFEQYF.

The gene calls are TRBV9 and TRBJ2-4, with D tentatively TRBD2 (6 bases). Germline lookup yields CDR1 SGDLS and CDR2 YYNGEE. The CDR3 contains 14 residues. V lost 3 bases to trimming and J lost 0 bases, with 7 bases between them. The CDR3 loop reads CASSAGLAKNIQYF. The CDR3 DNA sequence: TGTGCCAGCAGCGCGGGACTAGCCAAAAACATTCAGTACTTC.

Ten or more counts support this clonotype. The CDR3 protein is CASSLVFSLYSSYEQYF. The CDR3 nucleotides are TGTGCCAGCAGCTTAGTTTTTAGTTTATACAGCTCCTACGAGCAGTACTTC. This chain links TRBV11-2 with TRBJ2-7; unclear D gene. Germline loops: CDR1 SGHAT, CDR2 FQNNGV. The CDR3 has 17 residues. The ends were cut back, 1 base at V and 0 bases at J, with 16 bases in the middle.

In this sample, this clonotype turned up many times. The rearrangement links TRBV5-1 to TRBJ2-3; D not resolved. The germline gives CDR1 SGHRS, CDR2 YFSETQ. The V end was cut by 8 bases, the J end by 6 bases, with 10 bases between. CDR3 length: 11 amino acids. CDR3 sequence (DNA): TGCGCCAGTCAAACCCGGGATACGCAGTATTTT. Translated: CASQTRDTQYF.

This clonotype has more than one count but fewer than ten. J is TRBJ2-5 and V is TRBV19; possibly TRBD1 for D (5 bases). Germline CDR1 is LNHDA and CDR2 is SQIVND (reference sequence). The CDR3 totals 15 residues. The V gene lost 6 bases and the J gene lost 4 bases, with 18 bases spanning the gap. Here the CDR3 DNA reads TGTGCCAGTAGACCCTGGGGCCAAGGAGTAGAGACCCAGTACTTC. It is translated as CASRPWGQGVETQYF. Full variable domain (missing parts from reference TRBV19 and TRBJ2-5): DGGITQSPKYLFRKEGQNVTLSCEQNLNHDAMYWYRQDPGQGLRLIYYSQIVNDFQKGDIAEGYSVSREKKESFPLTVTSAQKNPTAFYLCASRPWGQGVETQYFGPGTRLLVL.

The chain carries TRBV18 and TRBJ1-1; 7 nucleotides match TRBD1. This CDR3 contains 13 residues. Germline loops: CDR1 KGHSH, CDR2 LQKENI. V dropped 2 bases and J dropped 8; count of bases not matched to a gene: 5. The CDR3 coding sequence is TGTGCCAGCTCACCAGGACAGGATGACGAAGCTTTCTTT. It yields the protein CASSPGQDDEAFF.

This clonotype was found many times. The chain combines TRBV20-1 with TRBJ1-5; no firm D call. CDR3 length equals 17 residues. Trimming removed 5 bases from V and 1 base from J, with 21 bases in between. Germline V gene data show CDR1 as DFQATT and CDR2 as SNEGSKA (reference sequence). DNA of the CDR3: TGCAGTGCTTCAAACCCCTCGCCGGGAACGAGCAATCAGCCCCAGCATTTT. Translation gives CSASNPSPGTSNQPQHF.

This clonotype has at least ten counts. The chain combines TRBV20-1 with TRBJ2-5, with TRBD2 matching 7 bases. CDR3 length: 13 amino acids. The V gene's germline CDR1 is DFQATT and CDR2 SNEGSKA (reference sequence). Germline trimming cut 6 bases from V and 3 bases from J; bases unmatched to any gene: 7. CDR3 loop: CSAPGLAEETQYF. The CDR3 DNA reads as TGCAGTGCCCCGGGTCTAGCGGAAGAGACCCAGTACTTC.

The chain couples TRBV7-9 to TRBJ2-7, with 8 bases fitting TRBD1. Germline CDR1 and CDR2: SEHNR and FQNEAQ (reference sequence). There are 11 residues in the CDR3. V shed 10 bases and J 5 bases; nucleotides not matched to a gene: 4. The DNA for the CDR3 is TGTGCCACGACAGGGGTCGACGAGCAGTACTTC. Residues: CATTGVDEQYF.

The chain couples TRBV5-1 to TRBJ2-7, with D possibly matching TRBD2 (6 bases). Looked up from germline, CDR1 is SGHRS and CDR2 is YFSETQ. The length of the CDR3 is 14 residues. V shed 0 bases and J shed 2 bases, with 9 bases lying between them. The CDR3 DNA follows: TGCGCCAGCAGCTTGGGCGGGGCCCCCTACGAGCAGTACTTC. Translating it yields CASSLGGAPYEQYF.